A single sample is the source of the 30 T cell receptor beta chains below, sequenced in a study of blood T cell repertoires in COVID-19. Method: immunoSEQ multiplex PCR; TCRdb's copy keeps in-frame clones and lacks some. The sample includes hundreds of thousands of clones, approximately 88% of them seen just once. The sample taken for sequencing was peripheral blood. The receptors come from a woman between 25 and 40 years old with acute or convalescent COVID-19.

The chain is built from TRBV19 and TRBJ2-1; 16 bases line up with TRBD2. The germline CDR1 and CDR2 sequences are LNHDA and SQIVND (reference sequence). The CDR3 extends over 15 amino acids. With 3 bases clipped from V and 15 bases from J, the junction kept 8 bases outside the gene matches. The CDR3 DNA follows: TGTGCCAGTAGTATTACCGGGACTAGCGGGAGGGCCATGTTCTTC. It translates to CASSITGTSGRAMFF.

This clone was counted a few times. The chain joins TRBV9 to TRBJ1-2, with 12 bases matching TRBD1. The CDR3 spans 16 residues. The J segment lost 5 bases and the V segment lost 4 bases, leaving 9 bases of the junction unmatched. The germline gives CDR1 SGDLS, CDR2 YYNGEE. This CDR3 is CASSSGTGGARYGYTF. In DNA form, the CDR3 reads TGTGCCAGCAGCTCTGGGACAGGGGGCGCGAGGTATGGCTACACCTTC.

The rearrangement joins TRBV10-2 to TRBJ1-6; D ambiguous. This CDR3 has 15 amino acids. Trimming stripped 4 bases from V and 0 bases from J, with 7 bases between. The germline CDR1 and CDR2 sequences are WSHSY and SAAADI. The CDR3 DNA reads TGCGCCAGCAGTGCATTTAGCTCCTATAATTCACCCCTCCACTTT. The encoded protein is CASSAFSSYNSPLHF.

The chain has TRBV3-1 (or the pseudogene TRBV3-2) and TRBJ1-4; 11 nucleotides align to TRBD1. Germline CDR1 is LGHDT and CDR2 is YNNKEL (reference sequence). CDR3 length: 14 residues. J lost 10 bases, V lost 1 base, and 2 bases had no gene match. CDR3 coding DNA: TGTGCCAGCAGCCAAGGGGGACAGGGGGGAAAACTGTTTTTT. Translated, it gives CASSQGGQGGKLFF.

The genes are TRBV7-3 and TRBJ2-7; 11 bases line up with TRBD2. The CDR3 length is 14 residues. Germline values: CDR1 SGHTA, CDR2 FQGTGA. V dropped 4 bases and J dropped 4; count of bases not matched to a gene: 3. The CDR3 coding sequence is TGTGCCAGCAGCTCAACTAGCGGGAGTTACGAGCAGTACTTC. Translation: CASSSTSGSYEQYF.

This clone showed up just a few times. The chain links TRBV12-5 to TRBJ1-3; D is perhaps TRBD1 (6 bases). Germline V CDR1 and CDR2: LGHNT, FRNRAP. The CDR3 length is 15 residues. The germline V and J ends were trimmed by 5 bases and 1 base, with 12 bases remaining between them. The CDR3 sequence: CASGTGQTSGNTIYF. For the CDR3, the DNA is TGTGCTAGTGGTACCGGACAGACTTCTGGAAACACCATATATTTT.

This chain joins TRBV5-6 and TRBJ2-7, with D perhaps matching TRBD2 (6 bases). CDR1 SGHDT and CDR2 YYEEEE come from the germline V gene. The CDR3 spans 16 residues. The V and J ends lost 0 bases and 6 bases respectively, with 19 bases between them. The CDR3 DNA reads TGTGCCAGCAGCTTGGGGATCGGGAGTCTGTCGGGCGAGCAGTACTTC. Translated, it gives CASSLGIGSLSGEQYF.

The chain links TRBV28 to TRBJ2-1; 8 bases match TRBD1. Germline V gene lookup returns CDR1 MDHEN and CDR2 SYDVKM. V dropped 1 base and J dropped 5; count of bases not matched to a gene: 13. The CDR3 runs to 18 residues. CDR3 in amino acids: CASSLFLDRGQIHNEQFF. CDR3 nucleotide sequence: TGTGCCAGCAGTTTATTCCTCGACAGGGGCCAGATACACAATGAGCAGTTCTTC. Filled out from reference TRBV28 and TRBJ2-1, the complete variable domain reads DVKVTQSSRYLVKRTGEKVFLECVQDMDHENMFWYRQDPGLGLRLIYFSYDVKMKEKGDIPEGYSVSREKKERFSLILESASTNQTSMYLCASSLFLDRGQIHNEQFFGPGTRLTVL.

The chain combines TRBV19 with TRBJ1-2; TRBD1 agrees at 11 bases. Germline CDR1 LNHDA, CDR2 SQIVND (reference sequence). This CDR3 contains 16 residues. V was clipped by 4 bases and J by 4 bases; unmatched bases: 8. The CDR3: CASSNLRDRGGYGYTF. Here the CDR3 DNA reads TGTGCCAGTAGTAACCTCCGGGACAGGGGGGGCTATGGCTACACCTTC. The complete variable domain, with remaining parts taken from reference TRBV19 and TRBJ1-2, reads DGGITQSPKYLFRKEGQNVTLSCEQNLNHDAMYWYRQDPGQGLRLIYYSQIVNDFQKGDIAEGYSVSREKKESFPLTVTSAQKNPTAFYLCASSNLRDRGGYGYTFGSGTRLTVV.

The chain links TRBV27 to TRBJ1-6; D is uncertain. This CDR3 has 14 residues. V dropped 6 bases and J dropped 4 bases, with 10 bases sitting between them. Germline assignment: CDR1 MNHEY and CDR2 SMNVEV (reference sequence). CDR3 in DNA: TGTGCCAGCAGACGCGGGAGTTATAATTCACCCCTCCACTTT. Translating gives CASRRGSYNSPLHF.

This clone has only one observation. The gene calls are TRBV19 and TRBJ1-1; D is perhaps TRBD1 (6 bases). Germline CDR1 and CDR2: LNHDA and SQIVND (reference sequence). V was trimmed by 5 bases and J by 11 bases, leaving 21 bases between them. CDR3 size: 14 residues. This CDR3 reads CASSVTGSPYEAFF. The CDR3, as DNA: TGTGCCAGTAGTGTGACAGGTTCTCCTTACGAGGCTTTCTTT.

The genes are TRBV30 and TRBJ1-5; no clear D gene. This CDR3 spans 13 amino acids. Germline V gene lookup returns CDR1 GTSNPN and CDR2 SVGIG (reference sequence). Between the trimmed V and J ends, which lost 2 bases and 1 base, there was a span of 6 bases. In DNA, the CDR3 is TGTGCCTGGAGTCAACAGAGCAATCAGCCCCAGCATTTT. It is translated as CAWSQQSNQPQHF.

V and J are TRBV30 and TRBJ2-7, with D possibly TRBD2 on 5 matching bases. This CDR3 spans 13 amino acids. CDR1 GTSNPN and CDR2 SVGIG come from the germline V gene (reference sequence). The V end was cut by 0 bases, the J end by 5 bases, with 11 bases between. DNA for the CDR3: TGTGCCTGGAGTGTGGGCCCCGGGAACGAGCAGTACTTC. Translated, it gives CAWSVGPGNEQYF.

CDR3 residues: CASSSNPGQEYNEQFF. CDR3 nucleotide sequence: TGCGCCAGCAGCTCAAATCCGGGACAGGAGTACAATGAGCAGTTCTTC. The V gene is TRBV4-3, the J gene TRBJ2-1, with 8 bases matching TRBD1. Germline V gene lookup returns CDR1 LGHNA and CDR2 YSLEER. This CDR3 is 16 amino acids long. The J segment lost 4 bases and the V segment lost 5 bases, leaving 10 bases of the junction unmatched.

The rearrangement joins TRBV9 to TRBJ1-6; 8 bases are shared with TRBD1. V trimming: 3 bases; J trimming: 6 bases; junction bases outside the gene matches: 8. CDR1 SGDLS and CDR2 YYNGEE come from the germline V gene. The CDR3 extends over 16 amino acids. CDR3 region: CASSADRDRFNSPLHF. Written as DNA, the CDR3 is TGTGCCAGCAGCGCAGACCGGGACAGGTTTAATTCACCCCTCCACTTT.

The chain recombines TRBV7-9 with TRBJ2-7, with TRBD2 as a possible D gene (5 bases). This CDR3 is 15 amino acids long. Germline V gene data show CDR1 as SEHNR and CDR2 as FQNEAQ (reference sequence). V was pared by 5 bases and J by 1 base, with 15 bases between. The CDR3 here is CASSHTVRGSYEQYF. In nucleotides, the CDR3 is TGTGCCAGCAGCCACACGGTTCGGGGTTCCTACGAGCAGTACTTC.

This chain links TRBV19 with TRBJ1-1; D is unclear. Between the trimmed V and J ends, which lost 6 bases and 1 base, there was a span of 6 bases. Germline CDR1 is LNHDA and CDR2 is SQIVND (reference sequence). This CDR3 is 12 amino acids long. The CDR3 region is CASRAGNTEAFF. Written as DNA, the CDR3 is TGTGCCAGTAGGGCAGGGAACACTGAAGCTTTCTTT.

J is TRBJ1-2 and V is TRBV27, with D perhaps TRBD1 (5 bases). CDR3 size: 15 residues. Between the trimmed V and J ends, which lost 6 bases and 4 bases, there was a span of 18 bases. Germline V gives CDR1 MNHEY, CDR2 SMNVEV (reference sequence). The chain's CDR3 is CASRKPQGGTYGYTF. The CDR3 DNA reads as TGTGCCAGCAGGAAACCTCAGGGAGGAACCTATGGCTACACCTTC.

This clone came up once. This rearrangement joins TRBV11-3 to TRBJ2-1; 9 bases match TRBD1. Trimming cost V 5 bases and J 4 bases; bases outside gene matches: 6. The germline gives CDR1 SGHNT, CDR2 YENEEA. The CDR3 length is 15 residues. The DNA of the CDR3 is TGTGCCAGCAGCCCGGGACAGGGCCAATACAATGAGCAGTTCTTC. Translated, it gives CASSPGQGQYNEQFF.

This chain uses TRBV5-1 with TRBJ1-6; TRBD1 is a possible D gene (5 bases). There are 14 residues in the CDR3. Germline assignment: CDR1 SGHRS and CDR2 YFSETQ. V dropped 1 base and J dropped 7 bases, with 9 bases sitting between them. The CDR3 nucleotides read TGCGCCAGCAGCTTGTCCCCAGGGAATTCACCCCTCCACTTT. Its protein is CASSLSPGNSPLHF.

The rearrangement joins TRBV7-9 to TRBJ1-5, with 9 bases lining up with TRBD1. The CDR3 runs to 15 residues. The V gene end was trimmed by 1 base and the J gene end by 7 bases; junction bases not matched to a gene: 5. Germline CDR1 and CDR2: SEHNR and FQNEAQ (reference sequence). The CDR3 DNA is TGTGCCAGCAGCTTAGGACAGGGGGTGGAACAGCCCCAGCATTTT. Its protein is CASSLGQGVEQPQHF.

The gene calls are TRBV6-1 and TRBJ1-6; D might be TRBD1 (6 bases). Trimming took 3 bases from V and 10 from J, leaving 13 bases between them. The CDR3 spans 14 residues. Looked up from germline, CDR1 is MNHNS and CDR2 is SASEGT. The CDR3 loop is CASSERGFWSPLHF. The DNA for the CDR3 is TGTGCCAGCAGTGAGAGGGGGTTTTGGTCACCCCTCCACTTT.

The chain combines TRBV6-6 with TRBJ2-2, with TRBD2 matching 7 bases. Per the germline V gene, CDR1 is MNHNY and CDR2 is SVGAGI (reference sequence). The junction had 8 bases not matched to a gene; V was cut back by 6 bases and J by 13 bases. The CDR3 is made up of 12 amino acids. The CDR3 region has the DNA TGTGCCAGCAGACTGACTAGCCCCCGGCTGTTTTTT. Its protein is CASRLTSPRLFF.

This rearrangement joins TRBV7-8 to TRBJ2-1; 9 positions agree with TRBD2. The V and J ends lost 1 base and 3 bases, in that order; junction bases with no gene match: 10. CDR3 size: 18 residues. Looked up from germline, CDR1 is SGHVS and CDR2 is FQNEAQ. CDR3 sequence reads: CASSLVGSGRFRYNEQFF. The DNA for the CDR3 is TGTGCCAGCAGCTTAGTCGGTAGCGGGAGATTTCGCTACAATGAGCAGTTCTTC.

The V and J genes are TRBV4-3 and TRBJ2-1; a possible D gene is TRBD1 (7 bases). Trimming left V 3 bases short and J 5 bases short, with 20 bases between. The length of the CDR3 is 17 residues. From germline, CDR1 is LGHNA and CDR2 YSLEER. This CDR3 is CASSHRQGGPWDNEQFF. The CDR3 bases are TGCGCCAGCAGCCACCGGCAGGGGGGCCCCTGGGACAATGAGCAGTTCTTC.

The chain employs TRBV29-1 and TRBJ2-5, with 8 bases lining up with TRBD1. Germline CDR1 is SQVTM and CDR2 is ANQGSEA. This CDR3 contains 14 residues. V shed 4 bases, J shed 5 bases, and the junction held 9 bases outside the gene matches. This CDR3 is CSVVPAGGTETQYF. DNA of the CDR3: TGCAGCGTTGTTCCGGCAGGGGGCACGGAGACCCAGTACTTC.

The chain is built from TRBV6-5 and TRBJ2-3, with 10 bases aligning to TRBD2. Trimming at V came to 10 bases and at J to 4 bases, leaving 11 bases not matched to a gene. Germline CDR1 MNHEY, CDR2 SVGAGI. The CDR3 is made up of 15 amino acids. CDR3 amino acids: CATKRSGRAADTQYF. CDR3 in DNA: TGTGCCACCAAAAGGAGCGGGAGGGCGGCAGATACGCAGTATTTT.

This chain uses TRBV7-9 with TRBJ2-3; weak D call: TRBD2 (5 bases). CDR1 SEHNR and CDR2 FQNEAQ come from the germline V gene (reference sequence). Trimming cost V 2 bases and J 6 bases, with 18 bases left between them. CDR3 length equals 16 residues. The CDR3 region is CASSLFEVRECDTQYF. In nucleotides, the CDR3 is TGTGCCAGCAGCTTATTCGAGGTAAGGGAGTGCGATACGCAGTATTTT.

The chain combines TRBV11-3 with TRBJ2-1, with D possibly TRBD2 on 7 matching bases. V lost 6 bases to trimming and J lost 3 bases, with 15 bases between them. Germline V gives CDR1 SGHNT, CDR2 YENEEA. This CDR3 is 15 amino acids long. CDR3 protein: CASREGGGGYNEQFF. In DNA form, the CDR3 reads TGTGCCAGCAGGGAAGGGGGAGGGGGCTACAATGAGCAGTTCTTC.

The chain combines TRBV19 with TRBJ2-3; TRBD2 matches 8 bases. CDR3 length: 13 residues. Germline CDR1 reads LNHDA; CDR2 reads SQIVND (reference sequence). The V segment lost 8 bases and the J segment 5 bases; nucleotides outside the gene matches: 6. CDR3 region: CASSGRALDTQYF. As DNA, the CDR3 is TGTGCCAGTTCCGGGAGGGCCCTAGATACGCAGTATTTT.